One and the same sample provided the 8 T cell receptor beta chains below, sequenced in a study of T cell responses to AZD1222 COVID-19 vaccine. Data came from immunoSEQ multiplex PCR; TCRdb stores just in-frame clones and leaves some out. This table holds some 130,000 clones, roughly 80% found once. Sample: peripheral blood, taken on day 0 of AZD1222 vaccination. Source of these receptors: an adult in good health.

The CDR3 loop is CASSVDPRGGNGYTF. In DNA form, the CDR3 reads TGTGCCAGCAGCGTAGATCCCCGGGGGGGAAATGGCTACACCTTC. The rearrangement joins TRBV9 to TRBJ1-2, with D possibly TRBD1 on 5 matching bases. Trimming took 0 bases from V and 6 from J, leaving 15 bases between them. The CDR3 is 15 amino acids. The germline V gene has CDR1 SGDLS and CDR2 YYNGEE.

The V and J genes are TRBV7-9 and TRBJ2-6, with a possible D match to TRBD2 (6 bases). From germline, CDR1 is SEHNR and CDR2 FQNEAQ (reference sequence). V lost 2 bases, J lost 0 bases, and 14 bases lay in between. The CDR3 is 18 amino acids. The CDR3 region is CASSLHAGRLSGANVLTF. The DNA of the CDR3 is TGTGCCAGCAGCTTACACGCGGGACGGCTCTCTGGGGCCAACGTCCTGACTTTC.

The gene calls are TRBV15 and TRBJ2-7; possibly TRBD2 for D (5 bases). Germline loops: CDR1 LNHNV, CDR2 YYDKDF (reference sequence). The CDR3 extends over 14 amino acids. V gave up 0 bases and J gave up 3 bases, with 9 bases separating them. This chain's CDR3 is CATSRDWEFYEQYF. CDR3 bases: TGTGCCACCAGCAGAGATTGGGAGTTCTACGAGCAGTACTTC.

The chain recombines TRBV9 with TRBJ2-7; TRBD1 aligns across 9 bases. The germline CDR1 and CDR2 sequences are SGDLS and YYNGEE. The CDR3 has 18 residues. V shed 0 bases and J 3 bases; nucleotides not matched to a gene: 13. The CDR3: CASSVAPLPGQGDYEQYF. The CDR3 DNA reads as TGTGCCAGCAGCGTAGCACCACTTCCGGGACAGGGCGACTACGAGCAGTACTTC.

The chain recombines TRBV9 with TRBJ1-1, with D unclear. Trimming removed 0 bases from V and 1 base from J, with 7 bases in between. Germline V gene data show CDR1 as SGDLS and CDR2 as YYNGEE. The length of the CDR3 is 14 residues. CDR3 DNA sequence: TGTGCCAGCAGCGTAGATTTTTGGAACACTGAAGCTTTCTTT. It yields the protein CASSVDFWNTEAFF.

The V call is TRBV5-6, the J call TRBJ2-3; D unclear. This CDR3 spans 14 amino acids. Between the trimmed V and J ends, which lost 4 bases and 4 bases, there was a span of 13 bases. Germline-derived CDR1 and CDR2 are SGHDT and YYEEEE. For the CDR3, the DNA is TGTGCCAGCAGCCCTCGTGAGGCCTCAGATACGCAGTATTTT. Amino acids: CASSPREASDTQYF.

This chain connects TRBV15 to TRBJ1-5; TRBD1 matches 9 bases. The CDR3 is 17 amino acids. V lost 5 bases, J lost 3 bases, and 11 bases stayed unmatched. In germline, CDR1 is LNHNV, CDR2 YYDKDF (reference sequence). CDR3 nucleotide sequence: TGTGCCACCAGCGACCAACAGGGGGCAAGGGACAATCAGCCCCAGCATTTT. This codes for CATSDQQGARDNQPQHF.

This rearrangement joins TRBV6-5 to TRBJ1-1, with D possibly being TRBD1 (5 bases). V dropped 5 bases and J dropped 7 bases, with 17 bases sitting between them. Germline V gene lookup returns CDR1 MNHEY and CDR2 SVGAGI. The CDR3 has 14 amino acids. CDR3 sequence (DNA): TGTGCCAGCAGTCCCACCCTCCGGGACCGTGAAGCTTTCTTT. It is translated as CASSPTLRDREAFF.